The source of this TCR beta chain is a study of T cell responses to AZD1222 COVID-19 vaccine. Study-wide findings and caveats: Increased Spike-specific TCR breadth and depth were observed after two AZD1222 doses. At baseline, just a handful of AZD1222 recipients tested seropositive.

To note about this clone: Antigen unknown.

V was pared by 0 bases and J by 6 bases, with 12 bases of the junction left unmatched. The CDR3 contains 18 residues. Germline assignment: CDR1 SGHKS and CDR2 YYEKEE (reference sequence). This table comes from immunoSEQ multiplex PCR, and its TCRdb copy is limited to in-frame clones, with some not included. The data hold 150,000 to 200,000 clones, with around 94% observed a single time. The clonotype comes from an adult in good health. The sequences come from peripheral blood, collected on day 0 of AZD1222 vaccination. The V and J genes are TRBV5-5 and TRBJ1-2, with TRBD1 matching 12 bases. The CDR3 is CASSLDPGQGARVHGYTF. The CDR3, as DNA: TGTGCCAGCAGCTTGGATCCGGGACAGGGGGCCCGAGTTCATGGCTACACCTTC.